Each of the 7 T cell receptor beta chains below was sequenced from the same sample in a study of blood T cell repertoires in COVID-19. Assay used: immunoSEQ multiplex PCR; TCRdb lists only in-frame clones, some missing. This table has hundreds of thousands of clones, roughly 90% appearing once. Material: peripheral blood. The receptors were sampled from a man aged 35 to 55 with acute or convalescent COVID-19.

Comment on this clone: This same CDR3 is encoded by further DNA sequences in the sample. The chain recombines TRBV7-9 with TRBJ1-1; D remains ambiguous. CDR1 and CDR2 from the germline V gene are SEHNR and FQNEAQ (reference sequence). The germline V and J ends were trimmed by 4 bases and 2 bases, with 11 bases remaining between them. The CDR3 sequence is 14 residues long. CDR3 in DNA: TGTGCCAGCAGCTCGAGGACTGGAAACACTGAAGCTTTCTTT. Residues: CASSSRTGNTEAFF.

This clone was seen a few times. The DNA for the CDR3 is TGCGCCAGCAGCTTGGTGGCAGGGGGCTCGTGGTACAATGAGCAGTTCTTC. Residues: CASSLVAGGSWYNEQFF. The V gene is TRBV5-1, the J gene TRBJ2-1; TRBD1 matches at 8 bases. This CDR3 spans 17 amino acids. Looked up from germline, CDR1 is SGHRS and CDR2 is YFSETQ. V dropped 0 bases and J dropped 4; count of bases not matched to a gene: 9.

The V call is TRBV4-1, the J call TRBJ2-5; possible D gene TRBD1, 7 bases. The V end lost 1 base, the J end lost 5 bases, and 20 bases lay between the germline ends. Looked up from germline, CDR1 is MGHRA and CDR2 is YSYEKL. CDR3 length: 17 amino acids. In DNA form, the CDR3 reads TGCGCCAGCAGCCAAGGGAGGGCTGACAGGGATAGGGAGACCCAGTACTTC. This translates into CASSQGRADRDRETQYF.

The genes are TRBV27 and TRBJ2-2, with TRBD2 as a possible D gene (6 bases). The CDR3 spans 13 residues. Germline V gives CDR1 MNHEY, CDR2 SMNVEV (reference sequence). With 2 bases removed from V and 5 bases from J, the gap between germline ends came to 6 bases. The DNA of the CDR3 is TGTGCCAGCAGTTTACGGGGGACCGGGGAGCTGTTTTTT. Protein: CASSLRGTGELFF.

V usage is TRBV6-6 and J usage is TRBJ1-2; maybe TRBD1 (6 bases). V was trimmed by 5 bases and J by 1 base, leaving 8 bases between them. Germline CDR1 is MNHNY and CDR2 is SVGAGI (reference sequence). The CDR3 runs to 13 residues. The CDR3 reads CASSGQFNYGYTF. DNA of the CDR3: TGTGCCAGCAGTGGACAGTTTAACTATGGCTACACCTTC.

V usage is TRBV9 and J usage is TRBJ2-2, with a weak D call TRBD2 (5 bases). The CDR3 contains 15 residues. Germline loops: CDR1 SGDLS, CDR2 YYNGEE. V dropped 6 bases and J dropped 4 bases, with 16 bases sitting between them. CDR3 amino acids: CASTTTPRGTGELFF. The CDR3 DNA is TGTGCCAGCACCACAACCCCCCGGGGCACCGGGGAGCTGTTTTTT.

As DNA, the CDR3 is TGTGCCAGCAGCAAAGGAAGTACAGTCGGGAGTTCCCAGCATTTT. Its translation is CASSKGSTVGSSQHF. The V call is TRBV3-1 (or the pseudogene TRBV3-2), the J call TRBJ1-5; D uncertain. V was shortened by 5 bases and J by 11 bases, with 22 bases between the two germline ends. Germline CDR1 LGHDT, CDR2 YNNKEL (reference sequence). This CDR3 comprises 15 residues.